Following are 14 T cell receptor beta chains from one sample sequenced in a study of shared clonotypes between healthy human individuals. Generated by immunoSEQ multiplex PCR, the TCRdb table keeps only in-frame clones and is missing some. The data hold about 1 million clones, with approximately 70% observed a single time. Sequences were obtained from memory CD4+ T cells sorted from blood. The subset here: CD45RA-negative fraction. Receptors originate from a young man in good health.

This rearrangement joins TRBV19 to TRBJ2-1, with TRBD2 matching over 16 bases. CDR3 length equals 21 residues. Looked up from germline, CDR1 is LNHDA and CDR2 is SQIVND (reference sequence). V lost 7 bases, J lost 6 bases, and 21 bases stayed unmatched. The CDR3 DNA reads TGTGCCAGTATAATGTTCAGGGGACTAGCGGGAGGGCCCCGTCCCCCCAATGAGCAGTTCTTC. It is translated as CASIMFRGLAGGPRPPNEQFF. Based on the CDR3 plus reference TRBV19 and TRBJ2-1, the full variable domain is DGGITQSPKYLFRKEGQNVTLSCEQNLNHDAMYWYRQDPGQGLRLIYYSQIVNDFQKGDIAEGYSVSREKKESFPLTVTSAQKNPTAFYLCASIMFRGLAGGPRPPNEQFFGPGTRLTVL.

In the case of this clone: Other DNA sequences in this specimen translate into the identical CDR3. The chain has TRBV29-1 and TRBJ2-7; D is unresolved. V was trimmed by 4 bases and J by 0 bases, leaving 4 bases between them. Germline V gene data show CDR1 as SQVTM and CDR2 as ANQGSEA. The CDR3 is 11 amino acids. CDR3 in amino acids: CSVGDSYEQYF. DNA of the CDR3: TGCAGCGTTGGGGACTCCTACGAGCAGTACTTC.

This rearrangement joins TRBV28 to TRBJ1-5; D perhaps matches TRBD1 (5 bases). There are 15 residues in the CDR3. Germline loops: CDR1 MDHEN, CDR2 SYDVKM. Trimming took 10 bases from V and 4 from J, leaving 20 bases between them. The CDR3 bases are TGTGCCACCACCCCTTCCGGGGGGTGGAATCAGCCCCAGCATTTT. Protein sequence: CATTPSGGWNQPQHF.

The chain joins TRBV6-5 to TRBJ2-7; tentative D call: TRBD2 (5 bases). The CDR3 totals 14 residues. Per the germline V gene, CDR1 is MNHEY and CDR2 is SVGAGI. V lost 6 bases and J lost 6, with 18 bases in between. The CDR3 nucleotides read TGTGCCAGCAGCGAGGGCCGGTCCTTACCCGAGCAGTACTTC. This encodes CASSEGRSLPEQYF.

The chain has TRBV2 and TRBJ2-5, with 7 positions matching TRBD1. Trimming cost V 5 bases and J 0 bases; bases outside gene matches: 6. CDR1 is SNHLY, CDR2 FYNNEI, per germline. This CDR3 is 15 amino acids long. DNA for the CDR3: TGTGCCAGCAGTTCCCCACAGGGGTACCAAGAGACCCAGTACTTC. Protein product: CASSSPQGYQETQYF.

This rearrangement joins TRBV7-2 to TRBJ2-3; 13 bases align to TRBD2. The trim removed 7 bases at V and 6 bases at J, leaving 13 bases unmatched. The germline CDR1 and CDR2 sequences are SGHTA and FQGNSA. The CDR3 has 17 amino acids. The CDR3 is CASTCDGTSGDCDTQYF. The CDR3 nucleotides read TGTGCCAGCACCTGCGACGGGACTAGCGGGGACTGCGATACGCAGTATTTT.

The CDR3 here is CASRRTGDTGELFF. The CDR3 DNA reads TGCGCCAGCAGGCGGACAGGGGACACCGGGGAGCTGTTTTTT. The V gene is TRBV4-1, the J gene TRBJ2-2; 9 positions match TRBD1. The CDR3 runs to 14 residues. Germline V lookup: CDR1 MGHRA, CDR2 YSYEKL. The trim removed 6 bases at V and 3 bases at J, leaving 2 bases unmatched.

Written as DNA, the CDR3 is TGTGCCAGCAGTTACTTAGCGGGAGCAGATACGCAGTATTTT. Translation: CASSYLAGADTQYF. The chain is built from TRBV6-5 and TRBJ2-3; TRBD2 matches 9 bases. The CDR3 is made up of 14 amino acids. The ends lost 1 base at V and 4 bases at J; junction bases unmatched: 0. Germline V gene data show CDR1 as MNHEY and CDR2 as SVGAGI.

The chain combines TRBV27 with TRBJ2-7; 8 bases are a match to TRBD1. Germline CDR1 and CDR2: MNHEY and SMNVEV (reference sequence). V gave up 6 bases and J gave up 2 bases; unmatched junction bases: 12. There are 16 residues in the CDR3. CDR3 DNA: TGTGCCAGCAGCCCCAACCGGGCAGGGGGCGCCTACGAGCAGTACTTC. Protein: CASSPNRAGGAYEQYF.

This clone was counted at least ten times. CDR3 loop: CASSEGATQYF. As DNA, the CDR3 is TGTGCCAGCAGCGAGGGGGCCACGCAGTATTTT. This chain uses TRBV9 with TRBJ2-3; 7 bases agree with TRBD1. Germline V gives CDR1 SGDLS, CDR2 YYNGEE. This CDR3 has 11 amino acids. Unmatched junction bases numbered 1, after V lost 3 bases and J lost 9 bases.

V and J are TRBV5-5 and TRBJ2-7; D is ambiguous. The ends were cut back, 3 bases at V and 7 bases at J, with 14 bases in the middle. The CDR3 is 13 amino acids. Germline lookup yields CDR1 SGHKS and CDR2 YYEKEE (reference sequence). The CDR3 here is CASSWGGLGEQYF. CDR3 nucleotides: TGTGCCAGCAGCTGGGGTGGGCTAGGAGAGCAGTACTTC.

This sequence joins TRBV5-1 and TRBJ2-3, with TRBD1 identical over 11 bases. Trimming at V came to 2 bases and at J to 3 bases, leaving 2 bases not matched to a gene. Germline CDR1 reads SGHRS; CDR2 reads YFSETQ. The CDR3 extends over 15 amino acids. Here the CDR3 DNA reads TGCGCCAGCAGCTTAGGACAGGGGGCGACAGATACGCAGTATTTT. Protein sequence: CASSLGQGATDTQYF. Looking up the rest from reference TRBV5-1 and TRBJ2-3 gives the full variable domain: KAGVTQTPRYLIKTRGQQVTLSCSPISGHRSVSWYQQTPGQGLQFLFEYFSETQRNKGNFPGRFSGRQFSNSRSEMNVSTLELGDSALYLCASSLGQGATDTQYFGPGTRLTVL.

The rearrangement uses TRBV19 and TRBJ1-1; tentatively, D is TRBD1 (6 bases). Trimming shortened V by 7 bases and J by 4 bases, and 19 bases separated the two germline ends. Germline loops: CDR1 LNHDA, CDR2 SQIVND (reference sequence). CDR3 length: 15 residues. CDR3 sequence reads: CASTTPLQGRTEAFF. The CDR3 DNA reads TGTGCCAGTACCACCCCCTTACAGGGCCGCACTGAAGCTTTCTTT.

This clone was detected a few times. Other DNA variants within this sample encode the same CDR3. The V gene is TRBV20-1, the J gene TRBJ2-5; D gene unclear. In germline, CDR1 is DFQATT, CDR2 SNEGSKA (reference sequence). CDR3 size: 11 residues. V was cut by 4 bases and J by 5 bases, with 8 bases left in between. In DNA, the CDR3 is TGCAGTGCTACCCCTGGGGAGACCCAGTACTTC. Translated: CSATPGETQYF.